These 5 T cell receptor beta chains share one sample of origin, sequenced in a study of response to subunit inactivated influenza vaccine. Each CDR3 protein gets one entry after TCRdb re-called the RT-PCR reads with MiXCR. The sample yields around 540,000 distinct CDR3 sequences, 12% seen once. Here the sequenced sample was PBMCs from blood, taken on the day of vaccination. These receptors were obtained from a man aged 45 to 65 who received an inactivated influenza vaccine.

This chain connects TRBV11-2 to TRBJ2-3; D gene ambiguous. Germline assignment: CDR1 SGHAT and CDR2 FQNNGV. Trimming took off 2 bases at V and 7 bases at J, with 7 bases between the two ends. This CDR3 is built from 12 residues. CDR3 loop: CASSLLGYTQYF. The CDR3, as DNA: TGTGCCAGCAGCTTACTAGGGTATACGCAGTATTTT.

The rearrangement joins TRBV6-5 to TRBJ2-7, with D possibly TRBD1 on 6 matching bases. Trimming pared 2 bases from V and 2 bases from J, leaving 22 bases between. The germline V gene has CDR1 MNHEY and CDR2 SVGAGI. The CDR3 covers 18 residues. CDR3 sequence (DNA): TGTGCCAGCAGTTACCACTTCGTAAAGGGGGTCTGGACCTACGAGCAGTACTTC. Its protein product is CASSYHFVKGVWTYEQYF.

This clonotype was detected many times. The V and J genes are TRBV24-1 and TRBJ2-5, with 7 bases identical to TRBD2. The CDR3 runs 18 residues. Trimming at V came to 2 bases and at J to 2 bases, leaving 13 bases not matched to a gene. Germline V gene sequence: CDR1 KGHDR, CDR2 SFDVKD. Here the CDR3 DNA reads TGTGCCACCAGTGATTCGAAGGACGCTAGCGGAATACAAGAGACCCAGTACTTC. It is translated as CATSDSKDASGIQETQYF.

This clonotype was observed at least ten times. The chain recombines TRBV10-3 with TRBJ2-1, with TRBD2 matching 16 bases. Germline assignment: CDR1 ENHRY and CDR2 SYGVKD. The CDR3 contains 16 residues. Trimming removed 0 bases from V and 10 bases from J; junction bases left unmatched: 3. The CDR3 nucleotides are TGTGCCATCAGTGAGTCGGGACTAGCGGGGGGGCTCGAGCAGTTCTTC. Translated, it gives CAISESGLAGGLEQFF.

The chain carries TRBV11-1 and TRBJ2-6; 8 bases align to TRBD1. The length of the CDR3 is 18 residues. The V and J ends lost 2 bases and 0 bases, in that order; junction bases with no gene match: 6. The V gene's germline CDR1 is SGHAT and CDR2 FQDESV (reference sequence). This CDR3 reads CASSLQGAPFSGANVLTF. The CDR3 DNA reads TGTGCCAGCAGCTTACAGGGGGCTCCTTTCTCTGGGGCCAACGTCCTGACTTTC.